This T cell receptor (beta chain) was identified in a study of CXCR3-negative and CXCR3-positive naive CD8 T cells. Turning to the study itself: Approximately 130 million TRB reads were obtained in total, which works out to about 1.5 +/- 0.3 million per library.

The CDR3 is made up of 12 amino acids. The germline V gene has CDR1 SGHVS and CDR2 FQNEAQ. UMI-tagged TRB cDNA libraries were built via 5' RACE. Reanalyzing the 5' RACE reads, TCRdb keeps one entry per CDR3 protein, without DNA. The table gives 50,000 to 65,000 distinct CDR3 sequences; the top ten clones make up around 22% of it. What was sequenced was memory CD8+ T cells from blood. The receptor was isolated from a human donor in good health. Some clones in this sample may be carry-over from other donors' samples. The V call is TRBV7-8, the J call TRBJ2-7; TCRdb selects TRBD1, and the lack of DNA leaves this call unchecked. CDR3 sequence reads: CASSFAGDEQYF.